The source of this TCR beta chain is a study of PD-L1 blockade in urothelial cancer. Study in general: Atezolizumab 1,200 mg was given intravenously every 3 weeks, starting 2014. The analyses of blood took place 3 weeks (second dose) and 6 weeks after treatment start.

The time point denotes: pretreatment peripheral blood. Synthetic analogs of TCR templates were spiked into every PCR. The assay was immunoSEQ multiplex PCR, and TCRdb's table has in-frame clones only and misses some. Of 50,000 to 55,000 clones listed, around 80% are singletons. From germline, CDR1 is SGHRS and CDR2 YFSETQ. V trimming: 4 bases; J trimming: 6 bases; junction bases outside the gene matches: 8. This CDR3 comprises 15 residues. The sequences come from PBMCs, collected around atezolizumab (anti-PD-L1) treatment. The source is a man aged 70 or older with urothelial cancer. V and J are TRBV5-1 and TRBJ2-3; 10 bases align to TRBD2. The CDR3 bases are TGCGCCAGCAGCAAAGGAAGCGGGGGGGCCGATACGCAGTATTTT. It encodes CASSKGSGGADTQYF.